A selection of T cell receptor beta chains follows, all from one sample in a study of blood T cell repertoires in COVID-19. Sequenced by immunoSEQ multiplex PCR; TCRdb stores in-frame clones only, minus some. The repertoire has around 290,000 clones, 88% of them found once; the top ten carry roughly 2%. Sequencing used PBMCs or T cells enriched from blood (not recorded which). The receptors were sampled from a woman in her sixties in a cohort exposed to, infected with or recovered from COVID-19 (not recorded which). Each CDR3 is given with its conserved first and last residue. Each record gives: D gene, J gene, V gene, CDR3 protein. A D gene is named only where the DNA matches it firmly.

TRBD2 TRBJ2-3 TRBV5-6 CASSLLAGADTQYF
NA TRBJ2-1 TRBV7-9 CASSLRNEQFF
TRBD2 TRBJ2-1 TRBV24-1 CATSDPSGGSYNEQFF
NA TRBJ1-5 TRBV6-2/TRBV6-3 CASSYWGVQPQHF
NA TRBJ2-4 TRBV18 CASSGLLAKNIQYF
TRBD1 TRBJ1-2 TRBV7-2 CASSPRDRYGYTF
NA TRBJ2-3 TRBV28 CASSPRPTTGPRGDTQYF
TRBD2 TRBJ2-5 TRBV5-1 CASSIHSGSETQYF
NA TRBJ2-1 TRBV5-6 CASSFQDWNEQFF
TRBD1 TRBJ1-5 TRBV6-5 CASSPLGTGRQPQHF
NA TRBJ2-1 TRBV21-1 CASSRPSDGFYNEQFF
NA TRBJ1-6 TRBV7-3 CASSLYSQINSPLHF
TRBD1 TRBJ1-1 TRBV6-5 CASSRTGATEAFF
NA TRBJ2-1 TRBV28 CASSFELGRHNEQFF
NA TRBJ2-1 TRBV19 CASSILFYNEQFF
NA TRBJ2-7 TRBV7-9 CASSPDSRGHEQYF
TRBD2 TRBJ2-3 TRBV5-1 CASSLDGGGHTDTQYF
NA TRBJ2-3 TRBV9 CASSVDGGGPDTQYF
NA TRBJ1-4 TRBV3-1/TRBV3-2 CASNSRTANEKLFF
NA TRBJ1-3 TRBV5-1 CASSLDGQGGGNTIYF
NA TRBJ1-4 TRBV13 CASSLQGSGEKLFF
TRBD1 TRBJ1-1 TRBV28 CASTLGQGLKAFF
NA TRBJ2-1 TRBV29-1 CSVPYPVNEQFF
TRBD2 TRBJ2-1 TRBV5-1 CASSATSGSSKNEQFF
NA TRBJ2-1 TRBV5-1 CASSLGLASYNEQFF
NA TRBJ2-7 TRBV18 CASSPSLTGGSYEQYF
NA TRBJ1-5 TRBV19 CASSITQVGSGNQPQHF